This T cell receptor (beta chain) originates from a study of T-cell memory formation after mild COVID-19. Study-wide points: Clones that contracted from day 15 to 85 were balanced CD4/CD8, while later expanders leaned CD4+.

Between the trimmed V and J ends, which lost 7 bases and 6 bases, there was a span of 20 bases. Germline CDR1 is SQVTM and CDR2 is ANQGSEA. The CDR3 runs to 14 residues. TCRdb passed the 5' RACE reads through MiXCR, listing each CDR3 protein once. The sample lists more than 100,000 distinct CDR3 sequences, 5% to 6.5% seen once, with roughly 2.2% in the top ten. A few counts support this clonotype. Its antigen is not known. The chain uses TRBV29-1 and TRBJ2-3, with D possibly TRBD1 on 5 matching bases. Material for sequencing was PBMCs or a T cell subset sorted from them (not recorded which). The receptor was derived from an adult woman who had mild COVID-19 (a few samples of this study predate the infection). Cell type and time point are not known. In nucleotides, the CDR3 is TGCAGCGCCGGAACGCAGGGCTTGGTGGATACGCAGTATTTT. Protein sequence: CSAGTQGLVDTQYF.